These T cell receptor beta chains were read from a single sample in a study of cytotoxic CD8 clonotypes in ibrutinib-treated CLL. The table came from immunoSEQ multiplex PCR; TCRdb's copy has only in-frame clones and leaves some out. This sample has 90,000 to 95,000 clones; around 77% occur once, and the top ten carry roughly 25%. This material consisted of PBMCs, taken after 24 months of ibrutinib treatment. These receptors were collected from a human donor with chronic lymphocytic leukemia. The CDR3 runs from the conserved cysteine through the conserved F or W. The order of the fields is J gene, D gene, clone size, V gene, CDR3 DNA, CDR3 protein. A D gene is named only where the DNA matches it firmly. Clone sizes are given selectively: once, few, many, or a class where the clone is expanded.

TRBJ2-1	TRBD2	many	TRBV6-4	TGTGCCAGCAGTGCGACTAGCGGCCCTCAGCAGTTCTTC	CASSATSGPQQFF
TRBJ2-3	TRBD2	.	TRBV25-1	TGTGCCAGCAGTCCTCTAGCGGGAAACACAGATACGCAGTATTTT	CASSPLAGNTDTQYF
TRBJ1-1	TRBD1	.	TRBV28	TGTGCCAGCAGTAGGCGGACAGGCGCTTTCTTT	CASSRRTGAFF
TRBJ1-6	TRBD1	.	TRBV6-4	TGTGCCAGCAGCCGGGACAGTAATTCACCCCTCCACTTT	CASSRDSNSPLHF
TRBJ2-1	TRBD1	few	TRBV28	TGTGCCAGCAGGTGGACAGGGGTATACAATGAGCAGTTCTTC	CASRWTGVYNEQFF
TRBJ2-3	TRBD1	.	TRBV28	TGTGCCAGCTGGGACAGCCTCACAGATACGCAGTATTTT	CASWDSLTDTQYF
TRBJ2-3	.	.	TRBV5-6	TGTGCCAGCAGCCGACGAAGGAGCACAGATACGCAGTATTTT	CASSRRRSTDTQYF
TRBJ2-3	.	.	TRBV2	TGTGCCAGCCGATCAAGTAGCACAGATACGCAGTATTTT	CASRSSSTDTQYF
TRBJ2-7	TRBD1	.	TRBV6-1	TGTGCCAGCAGTGAAATCCAGGGGGCAAAGTACGAGCAGTACTTC	CASSEIQGAKYEQYF
TRBJ2-7	.	.	TRBV9	TGTGCCAGCAGCGCGCGGGACACCCCCTCCTACGAGCAGTACTTC	CASSARDTPSYEQYF
TRBJ1-1	.	.	TRBV4-1	TGCGCCAGCAGCCCCCAGGTTAGGGGGAACACTGAAGCTTTCTTT	CASSPQVRGNTEAFF
TRBJ1-5	.	.	TRBV28	TGTGCCAGCAGTTTACAGGGCCCTCAGCCCCAGCATTTT	CASSLQGPQPQHF
TRBJ1-1	TRBD1	once	TRBV18	TGTGCCAGCTCACCGAACTGGGGGGACAGAACGAACACTGAAGCTTTCTTT	CASSPNWGDRTNTEAFF
TRBJ2-7	.	.	TRBV28	TGTGCCAGCAGGACCGGGCAAACCTACGAGCAGTACTTC	CASRTGQTYEQYF
TRBJ2-7	TRBD1	.	TRBV7-3	TGTGCCAGCAGCTCCCCTGGACAGGGACTCGAGCAGTACTTC	CASSSPGQGLEQYF
TRBJ1-5	TRBD1	.	TRBV4-1	TGCGCCAGCAGCCTTGTCCAGGGGGCCCCTCAGCCCCAGCATTTT	CASSLVQGAPQPQHF
TRBJ2-3	.	.	TRBV11-2	TGTGCCAGCAGCTTTGAATGGGACACGCAGTATTTT	CASSFEWDTQYF
TRBJ2-7	TRBD2	once	TRBV6-1	TGTGCCAGCACCGGACGACTAGCGGGCGCCTACGAGCAGTACTTC	CASTGRLAGAYEQYF
TRBJ1-3	.	.	TRBV28	TGTGCCAGCAGTTTAACCGGAACGGGTGGAAACACCATATATTTT	CASSLTGTGGNTIYF
TRBJ2-7	.	.	TRBV9	TGTGCCAGCAGCGTAGCTACTTGGGCATCAGAGCAGTACTTC	CASSVATWASEQYF
TRBJ2-1	TRBD2	.	TRBV6-1	TGTGCCAGCAGAACCTCAAGGCGGACTAGCAACGAGCAGTTCTTC	CASRTSRRTSNEQFF
TRBJ1-3	.	.	TRBV15	TGTGCCACCAGCATGCGTGAAAACACCATATATTTT	CATSMRENTIYF
TRBJ1-1	.	.	TRBV7-9	TGTGCCAGCAGCGTAACCGGGACACCGAACACTGAAGCTTTCTTT	CASSVTGTPNTEAFF
TRBJ1-5	TRBD1	.	TRBV29-1	TGCAGCGTTTCGACAGGGGAACAGCCCCAGCATTTT	CSVSTGEQPQHF
TRBJ1-2	.	few	TRBV2	TGTGCCAGCAGTGAAGGGGGACTGAATGGCTATGGCTACACCTTC	CASSEGGLNGYGYTF
TRBJ2-2	.	.	TRBV5-1	TGCGCCAGCAGCAAATCAGATTGGACAGTCACCGGGGAGCTGTTTTTT	CASSKSDWTVTGELFF
TRBJ1-5	.	.	TRBV5-1	TGCGCCAGCAGCTACGGGGGAAGGGCCAATCAGCCCCAGCATTTT	CASSYGGRANQPQHF
TRBJ2-3	TRBD1	few	TRBV7-3	TGTGCCAGCAGCTTACAGGGGGCAGATACGCAGTATTTT	CASSLQGADTQYF
TRBJ2-3	TRBD2	.	TRBV25-1	TGTGCCAGAGGACTAGCGGGCCACACAGATACGCAGTATTTT	CARGLAGHTDTQYF
TRBJ2-7	TRBD2	.	TRBV9	TGTGCCAGCAGCACCCTAGCGGGAGGACTCAACGAGCAGTACTTC	CASSTLAGGLNEQYF
TRBJ2-7	TRBD1	once	TRBV4-1	TGCGCCAGCAGCCAACCCCCCGGGACAGGCTCTTTTGAGCAGTACTTC	CASSQPPGTGSFEQYF
TRBJ2-7	.	.	TRBV7-9	TGTGCCAGCAGCCCACTCCGGGGGAACGGCTCCTACGAGCAGTACTTC	CASSPLRGNGSYEQYF